The rows below give T cell receptor beta chains drawn from one sample of a study of blood T cell repertoires in COVID-19. The protocol was immunoSEQ multiplex PCR, while the TCRdb copy is restricted to in-frame clones and leaves out a portion. The table shows 200,000 to 300,000 clones, with 87% occurring only once. Sequences were obtained from peripheral blood. The receptors derive from a man between 60 and 75 years old who had recovered from COVID-19. Each CDR3 is given with its conserved first and last residue. A D gene is named only where the DNA matches it firmly. Clone size is not always given. Where it is, it says once, few, many or a class for expanded clones.

D gene: TRBD1
clone size: NA
CDR3 length: 13
J gene: TRBJ2-7
V gene: TRBV3-1/TRBV3-2
CDR3 protein: CASSRTGGHEQYF
CDR3 DNA: TGTGCCAGCAGCCGGACAGGGGGCCACGAGCAGTACTTC

D gene: NA
clone size: once
CDR3 length: 12
J gene: TRBJ1-1
V gene: TRBV2
CDR3 protein: CASSERPGYAFF
CDR3 DNA: TGTGCCAGCAGTGAAAGGCCAGGGTACGCTTTCTTT

D gene: TRBD1
clone size: NA
CDR3 length: 15
J gene: TRBJ1-1
V gene: TRBV25-1
CDR3 protein: CASSETGGSGTEAFF
CDR3 DNA: TGTGCCAGCAGTGAGACAGGGGGCAGCGGGACTGAAGCTTTCTTT

D gene: TRBD1
clone size: NA
CDR3 length: 15
J gene: TRBJ1-2
V gene: TRBV19
CDR3 protein: CASSSEQEPGQCYTF
CDR3 DNA: TGTGCCAGTAGTTCCGAACAAGAACCGGGACAGTGCTACACCTTC

D gene: NA
clone size: NA
CDR3 length: 15
J gene: TRBJ1-1
V gene: TRBV18
CDR3 protein: CASSESRQLNTEAFF
CDR3 DNA: TGTGCCAGCTCAGAATCTCGACAGTTGAACACTGAAGCTTTCTTT

D gene: TRBD1
clone size: once
CDR3 length: 14
J gene: TRBJ1-2
V gene: TRBV7-9
CDR3 protein: CASSLGVTGDGYTF
CDR3 DNA: TGTGCCAGCAGCTTAGGAGTGACAGGGGATGGCTACACCTTC

D gene: NA
clone size: NA
CDR3 length: 16
J gene: TRBJ2-6
V gene: TRBV5-1
CDR3 protein: CASSQQGPSGANVLTF
CDR3 DNA: TGCGCCAGCAGTCAGCAGGGCCCCTCTGGGGCCAACGTCCTGACTTTC

D gene: TRBD1
clone size: NA
CDR3 length: 15
J gene: TRBJ1-1
V gene: TRBV29-1
CDR3 protein: CSVRGQPIMNTEAFF
CDR3 DNA: TGCAGCGTTAGGGGACAGCCCATCATGAACACTGAAGCTTTCTTT

D gene: NA
clone size: NA
CDR3 length: 15
J gene: TRBJ1-3
V gene: TRBV6-5
CDR3 protein: CASSYGQLSGNTIYF
CDR3 DNA: TGTGCCAGCAGTTACGGACAGCTCTCTGGAAACACCATATATTTT

D gene: NA
clone size: NA
CDR3 length: 16
J gene: TRBJ2-3
V gene: TRBV25-1
CDR3 protein: CASSPITGGNTDTQYF
CDR3 DNA: TGTGCCAGCAGCCCGATCACAGGTGGTAACACAGATACGCAGTATTTT

D gene: NA
clone size: NA
CDR3 length: 17
J gene: TRBJ1-1
V gene: TRBV19
CDR3 protein: CASSISGPPFMNTEAFF
CDR3 DNA: TGTGCCAGTAGTATAAGTGGGCCCCCTTTCATGAACACTGAAGCTTTCTTT

D gene: TRBD1
clone size: NA
CDR3 length: 16
J gene: TRBJ1-3
V gene: TRBV2
CDR3 protein: CASRGQGRDSGNTIYF
CDR3 DNA: TGTGCCAGCAGAGGACAGGGAAGGGACTCTGGAAACACCATATATTTT

D gene: TRBD2
clone size: NA
CDR3 length: 15
J gene: TRBJ2-5
V gene: TRBV24-1
CDR3 protein: CATSDSAGVGETQYF
CDR3 DNA: TGTGCCACCAGTGATTCAGCGGGGGTCGGGGAGACCCAGTACTTC

D gene: NA
clone size: NA
CDR3 length: 11
J gene: TRBJ2-3
V gene: TRBV20-1
CDR3 protein: CSAAATDTQYF
CDR3 DNA: TGCAGTGCGGCTGCCACAGATACGCAGTATTTT

D gene: TRBD1
clone size: NA
CDR3 length: 16
J gene: TRBJ1-2
V gene: TRBV19
CDR3 protein: CASTRASRGLDYGYTF
CDR3 DNA: TGTGCCAGTACCCGCGCGAGCAGGGGGCTAGACTATGGCTACACCTTC

D gene: NA
clone size: NA
CDR3 length: 14
J gene: TRBJ1-2
V gene: TRBV6-6
CDR3 protein: CASSYEGGRYGYTF
CDR3 DNA: TGTGCCAGCAGTTACGAAGGGGGACGCTATGGCTACACCTTC

D gene: NA
clone size: once
CDR3 length: 15
J gene: TRBJ2-2
V gene: TRBV5-1
CDR3 protein: CASRWTVANTGELFF
CDR3 DNA: TGCGCCAGCAGGTGGACAGTCGCGAACACCGGGGAGCTGTTTTTT

D gene: TRBD1
clone size: NA
CDR3 length: 16
J gene: TRBJ2-5
V gene: TRBV4-1
CDR3 protein: CASSQEGTGGEETQYF
CDR3 DNA: TGCGCCAGCAGCCAAGAGGGGACAGGGGGAGAAGAGACCCAGTACTTC

D gene: NA
clone size: NA
CDR3 length: 11
J gene: TRBJ1-2
V gene: TRBV18
CDR3 protein: CASSPTRGYTF
CDR3 DNA: TGTGCCAGCTCACCGACTCGAGGCTACACCTTC

D gene: NA
clone size: NA
CDR3 length: 16
J gene: TRBJ2-3
V gene: TRBV6-1
CDR3 protein: CASSEKAGPGGDTQYF
CDR3 DNA: TGTGCCAGCAGTGAGAAGGCCGGACCAGGGGGGGATACGCAGTATTTT

D gene: NA
clone size: NA
CDR3 length: 15
J gene: TRBJ1-2
V gene: TRBV5-1
CDR3 protein: CASSLARTASPGYTF
CDR3 DNA: TGCGCCAGCAGCTTGGCAAGGACAGCAAGCCCCGGCTACACCTTC

D gene: NA
clone size: NA
CDR3 length: 17
J gene: TRBJ2-1
V gene: TRBV19
CDR3 protein: CASRPGGRGGKYNEQFF
CDR3 DNA: TGTGCCAGTAGACCAGGCGGTCGCGGGGGCAAGTACAATGAGCAGTTCTTC

D gene: NA
clone size: NA
CDR3 length: 16
J gene: TRBJ2-4
V gene: TRBV28
CDR3 protein: CASSSVAISAKNIQYF
CDR3 DNA: TGTGCCAGCAGTTCTGTGGCCATTTCAGCCAAAAACATTCAGTACTTC

D gene: NA
clone size: NA
CDR3 length: 12
J gene: TRBJ1-4
V gene: TRBV7-9
CDR3 protein: CASSANNEKLFF
CDR3 DNA: TGTGCCAGCAGCGCTAATAATGAAAAACTGTTTTTT

D gene: NA
clone size: NA
CDR3 length: 21
J gene: TRBJ2-7
V gene: TRBV21-1
CDR3 protein: CASSKVDGGEFPATSSYEQYF
CDR3 DNA: TGTGCCAGCAGCAAAGTCGATGGGGGGGAGTTTCCTGCTACAAGCTCCTACGAGCAGTACTTC

D gene: NA
clone size: NA
CDR3 length: 15
J gene: TRBJ2-7
V gene: TRBV28
CDR3 protein: CASSLVGDSPREQYF
CDR3 DNA: TGTGCCAGCAGTTTGGTCGGGGACTCCCCTCGCGAGCAGTACTTC

D gene: TRBD1
clone size: NA
CDR3 length: 16
J gene: TRBJ2-7
V gene: TRBV5-1
CDR3 protein: CASSPGQGASSYEQYF
CDR3 DNA: TGCGCCAGCAGCCCCGGACAGGGGGCATCATCGTACGAGCAGTACTTC

D gene: TRBD1
clone size: once
CDR3 length: 16
J gene: TRBJ2-6
V gene: TRBV19
CDR3 protein: CATNGQAFSGANVLTF
CDR3 DNA: TGTGCCACAAACGGACAGGCTTTCTCTGGGGCCAACGTCCTGACTTTC

D gene: NA
clone size: once
CDR3 length: 14
J gene: TRBJ1-2
V gene: TRBV7-2
CDR3 protein: CASSLNTGSHGYTF
CDR3 DNA: TGTGCCAGCAGCCTAAACACAGGTTCACACGGCTACACCTTC

D gene: TRBD1
clone size: NA
CDR3 length: 16
J gene: TRBJ1-6
V gene: TRBV2
CDR3 protein: CASRDRVVPYNSPLHF
CDR3 DNA: TGTGCCAGCAGGGACAGGGTGGTACCCTATAATTCACCCCTCCACTTT

D gene: NA
clone size: NA
CDR3 length: 13
J gene: TRBJ2-1
V gene: TRBV19
CDR3 protein: CASSIVSGNEQFF
CDR3 DNA: TGTGCCAGTAGTATAGTATCGGGGAATGAGCAGTTCTTC

D gene: NA
clone size: once
CDR3 length: 12
J gene: TRBJ2-3
V gene: TRBV19
CDR3 protein: CASSILEGTQYF
CDR3 DNA: TGTGCCAGTAGTATATTGGAGGGTACGCAGTATTTT

D gene: TRBD1
clone size: NA
CDR3 length: 16
J gene: TRBJ2-1
V gene: TRBV28
CDR3 protein: CASSETGTDVYNEQFF
CDR3 DNA: TGTGCCAGCAGTGAGACAGGGACCGACGTCTACAATGAGCAGTTCTTC

D gene: NA
clone size: NA
CDR3 length: 17
J gene: TRBJ1-1
V gene: TRBV11-2
CDR3 protein: CASSLIGLGERDTEAFF
CDR3 DNA: TGTGCCAGCAGCCTTATCGGACTGGGAGAGAGGGACACTGAAGCTTTCTTT

D gene: NA
clone size: NA
CDR3 length: 17
J gene: TRBJ2-1
V gene: TRBV9
CDR3 protein: CASSVAASHGSYNEQFF
CDR3 DNA: TGTGCCAGCAGCGTAGCGGCTAGCCATGGCTCCTACAATGAGCAGTTCTTC

D gene: NA
clone size: NA
CDR3 length: 9
J gene: TRBJ1-1
V gene: TRBV30
CDR3 protein: CACNREAFF
CDR3 DNA: TGTGCCTGTAACCGGGAAGCTTTCTTT

D gene: TRBD2
clone size: NA
CDR3 length: 14
J gene: TRBJ2-1
V gene: TRBV6-5
CDR3 protein: CASRAGGSYNEQFF
CDR3 DNA: TGTGCCAGCAGGGCGGGGGGATCCTACAATGAGCAGTTCTTC

D gene: TRBD1
clone size: NA
CDR3 length: 12
J gene: TRBJ1-5
V gene: TRBV6-2/TRBV6-3
CDR3 protein: CASSAGGQPQHF
CDR3 DNA: TGTGCCAGCAGCGCAGGGGGTCAGCCCCAGCATTTT

D gene: TRBD1
clone size: NA
CDR3 length: 13
J gene: TRBJ2-5
V gene: TRBV12-3/TRBV12-4
CDR3 protein: CASRQGAHQTQYF
CDR3 DNA: TGTGCCAGCAGACAGGGGGCTCACCAGACCCAGTACTTC

D gene: TRBD2
clone size: NA
CDR3 length: 16
J gene: TRBJ2-2
V gene: TRBV18
CDR3 protein: CASSPQGLAGTGELFF
CDR3 DNA: TGTGCCAGCTCACCACAGGGACTAGCTGGCACCGGGGAGCTGTTTTTT

D gene: TRBD2
clone size: few
CDR3 length: 15
J gene: TRBJ2-5
V gene: TRBV6-5
CDR3 protein: CASSRGLAGGETQYF
CDR3 DNA: TGTGCCAGCAGTCGGGGACTAGCGGGGGGGGAGACCCAGTACTTC

D gene: TRBD2
clone size: NA
CDR3 length: 13
J gene: TRBJ2-1
V gene: TRBV10-2
CDR3 protein: CASTGLVSYEQFF
CDR3 DNA: TGCGCCAGTACGGGACTAGTTTCCTATGAGCAGTTCTTC

D gene: NA
clone size: NA
CDR3 length: 15
J gene: TRBJ1-2
V gene: TRBV2
CDR3 protein: CASRSLGPGNYGYTF
CDR3 DNA: TGTGCCAGCCGATCGCTCGGCCCAGGGAACTATGGCTACACCTTC

D gene: NA
clone size: NA
CDR3 length: 16
J gene: TRBJ2-2
V gene: TRBV15
CDR3 protein: CATSRETTSNTGELFF
CDR3 DNA: TGTGCCACCAGCAGAGAAACTACCTCGAACACCGGGGAGCTGTTTTTT